One T cell receptor (beta chain) is described in this entry. The data originate from a study of blood T cell repertoires in COVID-19. As for the study in general: The United States, Italy and Spain supplied acute and convalescent COVID-19 samples.

How the authors handled the data: Nucleated cell counts were estimated from reference gene primer amplification. Method: immunoSEQ multiplex PCR; TCRdb's copy keeps in-frame clones and lacks some. Clone size and V and J calls were adopted from that table, with D and trimming inferred from the DNA. The sample includes about 73,000 clones, 77% of them seen just once. CDR3 size: 13 residues. Trimming took 8 bases from V and 3 from J, leaving 13 bases between them. The germline gives CDR1 SNHLY, CDR2 FYNNEI. The chain recombines TRBV2 with TRBJ1-1, with TRBD1 as a possible D gene (5 bases). Specimen: peripheral blood. This TCR derives from a man in his sixties or seventies with COVID-19, enrolled during active disease. The CDR3 here is CASVRGYDTEAFF. CDR3 DNA sequence: TGTGCCAGCGTTAGGGGATATGACACTGAAGCTTTCTTT.